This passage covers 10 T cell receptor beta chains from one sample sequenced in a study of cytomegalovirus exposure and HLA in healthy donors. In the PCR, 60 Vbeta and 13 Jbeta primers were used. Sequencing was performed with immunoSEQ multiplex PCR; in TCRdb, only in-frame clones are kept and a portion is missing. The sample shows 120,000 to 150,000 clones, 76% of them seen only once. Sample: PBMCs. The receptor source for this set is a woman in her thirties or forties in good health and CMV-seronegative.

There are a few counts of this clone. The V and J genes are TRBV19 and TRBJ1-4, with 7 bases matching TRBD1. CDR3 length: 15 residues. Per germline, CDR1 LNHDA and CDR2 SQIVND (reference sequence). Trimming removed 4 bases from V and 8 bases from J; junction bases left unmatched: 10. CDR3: CASSTRQGLVEKLFF. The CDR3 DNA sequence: TGTGCCAGTAGTACCAGACAGGGTCTTGTCGAAAAACTGTTTTTT. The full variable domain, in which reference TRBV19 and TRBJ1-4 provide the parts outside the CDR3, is DGGITQSPKYLFRKEGQNVTLSCEQNLNHDAMYWYRQDPGQGLRLIYYSQIVNDFQKGDIAEGYSVSREKKESFPLTVTSAQKNPTAFYLCASSTRQGLVEKLFFGSGTQLSVL.

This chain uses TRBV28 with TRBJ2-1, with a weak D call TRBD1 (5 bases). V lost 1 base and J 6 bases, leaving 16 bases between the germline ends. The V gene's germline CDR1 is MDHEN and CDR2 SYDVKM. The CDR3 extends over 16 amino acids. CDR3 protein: CASSLSGAPSSNEQFF. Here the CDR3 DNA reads TGTGCCAGCAGTTTATCTGGGGCCCCGAGCTCCAATGAGCAGTTCTTC.

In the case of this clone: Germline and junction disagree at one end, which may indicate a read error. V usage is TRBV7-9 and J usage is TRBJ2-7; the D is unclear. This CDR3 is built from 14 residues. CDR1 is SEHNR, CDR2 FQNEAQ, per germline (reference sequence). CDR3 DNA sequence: TGTTCCAGCAGCTTCGTGGCGGAAACCTACGAGCAGTACTTC. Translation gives CSSSFVAETYEQYF. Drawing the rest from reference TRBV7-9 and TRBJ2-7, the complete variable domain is DTGVSQNPRHKITKRGQNVTFRCDPISEHNRLYWYRQTLGQGPEFLTYFQNEAQLEKSRLLSDRFSAERPKGSFSTLEIQRTEQGDSAMYLCSSSFVAETYEQYFGPGTRLTVT.

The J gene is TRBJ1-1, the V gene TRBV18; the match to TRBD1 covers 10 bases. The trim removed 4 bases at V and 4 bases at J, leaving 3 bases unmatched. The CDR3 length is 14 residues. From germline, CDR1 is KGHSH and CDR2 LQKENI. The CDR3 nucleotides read TGTGCCAGCTCACGGGGGACAGGGGCCACTGAAGCTTTCTTT. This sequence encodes CASSRGTGATEAFF.

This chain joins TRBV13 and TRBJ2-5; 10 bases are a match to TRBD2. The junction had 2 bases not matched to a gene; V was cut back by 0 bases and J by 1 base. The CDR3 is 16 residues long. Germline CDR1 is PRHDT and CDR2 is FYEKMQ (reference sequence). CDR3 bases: TGTGCCAGCAGCTTAGGGGCTAGCGGGGGCCAAGAGACCCAGTACTTC. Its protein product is CASSLGASGGQETQYF.

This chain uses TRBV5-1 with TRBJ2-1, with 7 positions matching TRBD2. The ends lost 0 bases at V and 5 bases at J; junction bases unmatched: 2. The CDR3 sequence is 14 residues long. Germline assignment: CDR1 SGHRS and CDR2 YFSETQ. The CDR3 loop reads CASSLASGHNEQFF. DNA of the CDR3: TGCGCCAGCAGCTTGGCTAGCGGCCACAATGAGCAGTTCTTC. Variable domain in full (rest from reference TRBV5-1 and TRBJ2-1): KAGVTQTPRYLIKTRGQQVTLSCSPISGHRSVSWYQQTPGQGLQFLFEYFSETQRNKGNFPGRFSGRQFSNSRSEMNVSTLELGDSALYLCASSLASGHNEQFFGPGTRLTVL.

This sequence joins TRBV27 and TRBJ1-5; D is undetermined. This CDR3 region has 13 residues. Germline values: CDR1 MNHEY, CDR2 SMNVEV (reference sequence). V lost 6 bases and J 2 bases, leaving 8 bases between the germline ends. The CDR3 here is CASSVRGNQPQHF. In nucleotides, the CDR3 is TGTGCCAGCAGCGTACGCGGCAATCAGCCCCAGCATTTT.

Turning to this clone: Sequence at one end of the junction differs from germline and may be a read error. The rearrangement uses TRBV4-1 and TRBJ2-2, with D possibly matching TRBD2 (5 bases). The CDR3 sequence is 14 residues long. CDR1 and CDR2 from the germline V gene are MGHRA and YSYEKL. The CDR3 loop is CASSPTATTGELFF. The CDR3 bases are TGCGCCAGCAGCCCTACGGCGACGACCGGGGAGCTGTTCTTT.

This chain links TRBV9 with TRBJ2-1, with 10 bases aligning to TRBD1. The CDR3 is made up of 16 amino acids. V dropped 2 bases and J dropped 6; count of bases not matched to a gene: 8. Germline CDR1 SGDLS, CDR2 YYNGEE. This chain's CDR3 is CASSVQGQGMGNEQFF. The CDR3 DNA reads TGTGCCAGCAGCGTCCAGGGACAGGGGATGGGCAATGAGCAGTTCTTC.

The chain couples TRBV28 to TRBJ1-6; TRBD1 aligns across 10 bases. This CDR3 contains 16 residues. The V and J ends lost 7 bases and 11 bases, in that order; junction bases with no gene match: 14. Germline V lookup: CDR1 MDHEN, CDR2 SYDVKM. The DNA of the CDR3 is TGTGCCAGCATCCTGACAGGGGGCGGTGGTGGGACACCCCTCCACTTT. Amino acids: CASILTGGGGGTPLHF.